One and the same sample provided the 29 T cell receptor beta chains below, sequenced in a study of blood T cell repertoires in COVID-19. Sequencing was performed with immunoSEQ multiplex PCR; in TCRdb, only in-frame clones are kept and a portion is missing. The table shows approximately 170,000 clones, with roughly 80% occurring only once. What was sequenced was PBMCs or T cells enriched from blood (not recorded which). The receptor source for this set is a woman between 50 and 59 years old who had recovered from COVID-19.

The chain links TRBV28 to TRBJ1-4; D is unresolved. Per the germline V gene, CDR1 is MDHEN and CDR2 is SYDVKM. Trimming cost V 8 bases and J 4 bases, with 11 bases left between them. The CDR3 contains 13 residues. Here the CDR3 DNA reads TGTGCCAGCTTAAGGGAGGTTAATGAAAAACTGTTTTTT. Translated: CASLREVNEKLFF.

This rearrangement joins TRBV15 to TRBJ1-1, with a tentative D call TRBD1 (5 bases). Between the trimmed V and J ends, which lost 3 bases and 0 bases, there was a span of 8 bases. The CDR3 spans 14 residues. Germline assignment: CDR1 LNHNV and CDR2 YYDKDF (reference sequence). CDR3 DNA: TGTGCCACCAGCAGGCGGGGGGTGAACACTGAAGCTTTCTTT. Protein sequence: CATSRRGVNTEAFF.

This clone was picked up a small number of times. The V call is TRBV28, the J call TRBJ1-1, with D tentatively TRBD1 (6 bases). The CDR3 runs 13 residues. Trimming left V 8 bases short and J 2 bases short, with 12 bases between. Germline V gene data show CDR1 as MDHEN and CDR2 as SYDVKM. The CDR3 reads CASRLQGNTEAFF. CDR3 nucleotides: TGTGCCAGCCGATTACAGGGTAACACTGAAGCTTTCTTT.

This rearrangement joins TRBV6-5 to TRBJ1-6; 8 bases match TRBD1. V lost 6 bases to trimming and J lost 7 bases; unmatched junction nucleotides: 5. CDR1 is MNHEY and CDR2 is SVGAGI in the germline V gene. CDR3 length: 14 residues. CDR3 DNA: TGTGCCAGCAGAGGGGACAGGTCCAATTCACCCCTCCACTTT. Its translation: CASRGDRSNSPLHF.

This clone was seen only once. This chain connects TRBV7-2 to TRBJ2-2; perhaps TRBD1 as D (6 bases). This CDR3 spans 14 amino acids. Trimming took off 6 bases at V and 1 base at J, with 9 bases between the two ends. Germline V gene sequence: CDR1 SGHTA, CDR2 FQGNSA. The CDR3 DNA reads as TGTGCCAGCAGGAAACAGGGGAACACCGGGGAGCTGTTTTTT. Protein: CASRKQGNTGELFF.

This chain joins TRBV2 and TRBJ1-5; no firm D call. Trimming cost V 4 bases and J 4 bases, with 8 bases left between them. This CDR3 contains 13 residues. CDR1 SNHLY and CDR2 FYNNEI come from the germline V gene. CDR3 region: CASSVLENQPQHF. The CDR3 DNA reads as TGTGCCAGCAGTGTACTGGAGAATCAGCCCCAGCATTTT.

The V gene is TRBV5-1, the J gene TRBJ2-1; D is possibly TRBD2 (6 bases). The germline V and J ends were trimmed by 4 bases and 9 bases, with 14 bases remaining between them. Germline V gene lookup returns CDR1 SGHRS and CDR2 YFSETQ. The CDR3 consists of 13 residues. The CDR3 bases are TGCGCCAGCAGCCCCGGGACTGACGGTGAGCAGTTCTTC. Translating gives CASSPGTDGEQFF.

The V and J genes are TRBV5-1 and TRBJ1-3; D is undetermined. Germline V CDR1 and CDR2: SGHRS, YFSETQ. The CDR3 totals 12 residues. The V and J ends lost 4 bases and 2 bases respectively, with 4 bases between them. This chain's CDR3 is CASSLPGNTIYF. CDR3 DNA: TGCGCCAGCAGCCTCCCTGGAAACACCATATATTTT.

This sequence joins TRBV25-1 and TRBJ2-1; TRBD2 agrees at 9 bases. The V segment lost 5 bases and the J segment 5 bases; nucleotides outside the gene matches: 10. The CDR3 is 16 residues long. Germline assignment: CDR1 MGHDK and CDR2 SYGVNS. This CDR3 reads CASSRETGTSNNEQFF. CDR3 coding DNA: TGTGCCAGCAGTCGGGAAACGGGGACTAGCAACAATGAGCAGTTCTTC.

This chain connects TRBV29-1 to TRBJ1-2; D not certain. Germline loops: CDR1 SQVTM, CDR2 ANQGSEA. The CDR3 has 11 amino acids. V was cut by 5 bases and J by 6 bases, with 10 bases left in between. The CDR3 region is CSVFSSDGYTF. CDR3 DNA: TGCAGCGTTTTCAGTTCTGATGGCTACACCTTC.

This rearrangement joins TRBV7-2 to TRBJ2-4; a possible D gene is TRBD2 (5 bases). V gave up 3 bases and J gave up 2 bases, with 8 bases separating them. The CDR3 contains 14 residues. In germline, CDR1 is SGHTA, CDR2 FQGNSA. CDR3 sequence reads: CASSFFGTKNIQYF. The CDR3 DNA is TGTGCCAGCAGCTTTTTCGGGACCAAAAACATTCAGTACTTC.

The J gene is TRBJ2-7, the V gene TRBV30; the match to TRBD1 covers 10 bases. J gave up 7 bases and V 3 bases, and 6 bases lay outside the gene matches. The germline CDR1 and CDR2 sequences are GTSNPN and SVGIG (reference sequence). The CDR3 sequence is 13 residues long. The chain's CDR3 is CAWSARDRGEQYV. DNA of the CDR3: TGTGCCTGGAGCGCCCGGGACAGGGGTGAGCAGTACGTC.

The CDR3 nucleotides read TGTGCCAGCAGGCGAAAACCTGAAGCTTTCTTT. Translated, it gives CASRRKPEAFF. The chain carries TRBV9 and TRBJ1-1; D uncertain. Looked up from germline, CDR1 is SGDLS and CDR2 is YYNGEE. The CDR3 is made up of 11 amino acids. V was pared by 5 bases and J by 6 bases, with 8 bases between. The entire variable domain, with the rest obtained from reference TRBV9 and TRBJ1-1, is as follows: DSGVTQTPKHLITATGQRVTLRCSPRSGDLSVYWYQQSLDQGLQFLIQYYNGEERAKGNILERFSAQQFPDLHSELNLSSLELGDSALYFCASRRKPEAFFGQGTRLTVV.

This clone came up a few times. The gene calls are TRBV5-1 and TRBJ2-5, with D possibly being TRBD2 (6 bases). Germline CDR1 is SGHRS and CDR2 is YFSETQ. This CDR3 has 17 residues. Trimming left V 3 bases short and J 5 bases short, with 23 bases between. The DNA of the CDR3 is TGCGCCAGCAGCTCAACTTTTGGGGGACTCCAAGGGGAGACCCAGTACTTC. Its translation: CASSSTFGGLQGETQYF.

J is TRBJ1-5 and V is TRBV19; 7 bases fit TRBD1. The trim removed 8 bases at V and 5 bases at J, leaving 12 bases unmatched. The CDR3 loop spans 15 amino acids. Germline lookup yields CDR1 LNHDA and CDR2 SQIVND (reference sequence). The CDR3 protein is CASAQVDRVDQPQHF. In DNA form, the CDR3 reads TGTGCCAGTGCCCAAGTCGACAGGGTGGATCAGCCCCAGCATTTT.

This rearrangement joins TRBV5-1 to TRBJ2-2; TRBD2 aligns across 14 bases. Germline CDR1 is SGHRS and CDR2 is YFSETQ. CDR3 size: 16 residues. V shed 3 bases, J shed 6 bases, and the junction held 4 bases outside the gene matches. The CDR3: CASSWGLAGVAGELFF. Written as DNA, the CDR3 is TGCGCCAGCAGCTGGGGACTAGCGGGGGTCGCCGGGGAGCTGTTTTTT.

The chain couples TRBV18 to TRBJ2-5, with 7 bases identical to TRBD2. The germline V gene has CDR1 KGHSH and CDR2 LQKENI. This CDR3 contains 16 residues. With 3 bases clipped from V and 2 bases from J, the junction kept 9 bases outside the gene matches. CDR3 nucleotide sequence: TGTGCCAGCTCACCCGTTCAGGGAGGGGTTCAAGAGACCCAGTACTTC. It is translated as CASSPVQGGVQETQYF.

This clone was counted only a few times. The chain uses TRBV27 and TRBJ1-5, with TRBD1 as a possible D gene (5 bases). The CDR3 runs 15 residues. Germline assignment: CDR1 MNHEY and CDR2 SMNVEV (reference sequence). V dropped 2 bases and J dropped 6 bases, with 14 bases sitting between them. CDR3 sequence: CASSLKAQDGQPQHF. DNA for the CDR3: TGTGCCAGCAGTTTAAAGGCACAGGACGGTCAGCCCCAGCATTTT.

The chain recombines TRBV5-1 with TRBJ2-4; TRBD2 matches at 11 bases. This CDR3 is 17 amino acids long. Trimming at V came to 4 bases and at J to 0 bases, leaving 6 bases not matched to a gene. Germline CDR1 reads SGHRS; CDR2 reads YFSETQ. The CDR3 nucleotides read TGCGCCAGCAGCGAGGGACTAGCGGTAGTAGCCAAAAACATTCAGTACTTC. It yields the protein CASSEGLAVVAKNIQYF.

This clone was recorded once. CDR3 amino acids: CASSRATGDGGYTF. The CDR3 coding sequence is TGCGCCAGCAGCCGGGCCACAGGGGATGGCGGCTACACCTTC. This chain uses TRBV5-1 with TRBJ1-2, with TRBD1 identical over 7 bases. Germline V lookup: CDR1 SGHRS, CDR2 YFSETQ. V shed 4 bases, J shed 8 bases, and the junction held 11 bases outside the gene matches. This CDR3 is built from 14 residues.

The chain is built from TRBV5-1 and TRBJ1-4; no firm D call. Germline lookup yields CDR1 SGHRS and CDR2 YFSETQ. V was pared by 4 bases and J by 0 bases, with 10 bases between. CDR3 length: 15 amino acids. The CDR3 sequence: CASSTYPATNEKLFF. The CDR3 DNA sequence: TGCGCCAGCAGCACCTATCCCGCAACTAATGAAAAACTGTTTTTT.

In DNA, the CDR3 is TGTGCCAGCTCCACACAGGGATTGAACACTGAAGCTTTCTTT. The encoded protein is CASSTQGLNTEAFF. V is TRBV18 and J is TRBJ1-1, with D perhaps matching TRBD1 (6 bases). V shed 6 bases and J shed 0 bases, with 11 bases lying between them. The CDR3 totals 14 residues. In germline, CDR1 is KGHSH, CDR2 LQKENI.

CDR3 in DNA: TGTGCCAGCAGCCAATCAGGAAACTATGGCTACACCTTC. It specifies CASSQSGNYGYTF. The chain has TRBV5-4 and TRBJ1-2, with no clear D. The CDR3 loop spans 13 amino acids. Trimming pared 4 bases from V and 2 bases from J, leaving 9 bases between. Germline assignment: CDR1 SGHNT and CDR2 YYREEE (reference sequence).

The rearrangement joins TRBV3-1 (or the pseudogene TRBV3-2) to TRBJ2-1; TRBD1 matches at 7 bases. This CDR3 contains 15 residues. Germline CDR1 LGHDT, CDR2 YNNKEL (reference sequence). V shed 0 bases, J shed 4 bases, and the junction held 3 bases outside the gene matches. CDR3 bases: TGTGCCAGCAGCCAAGACGGGACAGATTACAATGAGCAGTTCTTC. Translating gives CASSQDGTDYNEQFF.

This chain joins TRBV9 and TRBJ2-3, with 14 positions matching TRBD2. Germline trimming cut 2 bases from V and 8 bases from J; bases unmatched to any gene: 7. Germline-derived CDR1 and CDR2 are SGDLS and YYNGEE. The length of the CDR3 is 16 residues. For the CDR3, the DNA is TGTGCCAGCAGCGTGACTAGCGGGGGGGCAAAAAGTACGCAGTATTTT. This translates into CASSVTSGGAKSTQYF. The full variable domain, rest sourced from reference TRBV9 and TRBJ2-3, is DSGVTQTPKHLITATGQRVTLRCSPRSGDLSVYWYQQSLDQGLQFLIQYYNGEERAKGNILERFSAQQFPDLHSELNLSSLELGDSALYFCASSVTSGGAKSTQYFGPGTRLTVL.

The chain's CDR3 is CASSGDIDQPQHF. The CDR3 coding sequence is TGTGCCAGCTCAGGGGACATTGATCAGCCCCAGCATTTT. J is TRBJ1-5 and V is TRBV18; maybe TRBD1 (6 bases). The germline CDR1 and CDR2 sequences are KGHSH and LQKENI. Trimming shortened V by 5 bases and J by 5 bases, and 10 bases separated the two germline ends. This CDR3 comprises 13 residues.

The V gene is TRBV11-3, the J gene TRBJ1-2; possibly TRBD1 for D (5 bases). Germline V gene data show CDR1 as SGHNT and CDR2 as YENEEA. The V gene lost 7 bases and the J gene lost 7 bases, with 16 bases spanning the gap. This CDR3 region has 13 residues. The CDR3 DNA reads TGTGCCAGCAAAGGGGCAAGCCCTTCTGGCTACACCTTC. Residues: CASKGASPSGYTF.

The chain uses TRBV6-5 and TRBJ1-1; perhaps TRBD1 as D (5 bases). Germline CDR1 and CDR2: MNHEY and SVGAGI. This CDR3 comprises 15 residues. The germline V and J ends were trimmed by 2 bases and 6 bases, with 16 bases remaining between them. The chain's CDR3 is CASSYEMGLGPEAFF. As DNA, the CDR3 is TGTGCCAGCAGTTACGAAATGGGTTTGGGGCCTGAAGCTTTCTTT.

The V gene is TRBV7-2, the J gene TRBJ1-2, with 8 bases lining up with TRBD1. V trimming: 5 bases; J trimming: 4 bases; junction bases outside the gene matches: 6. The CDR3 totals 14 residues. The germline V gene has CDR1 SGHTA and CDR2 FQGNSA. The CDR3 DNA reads TGTGCCAGCAGCCCGGGACAGGAGCCCTATGGCTACACCTTC. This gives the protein CASSPGQEPYGYTF.